This T cell receptor (beta chain) was documented in a study of cytomegalovirus exposure and HLA in healthy donors. The CDR3 spans 16 residues. Trimming pared 4 bases from V and 0 bases from J, leaving 13 bases between. Germline loops: CDR1 LGHNA, CDR2 YSLEER. Vbeta (60) and Jbeta (13) primers were used in the PCR. Profiled with immunoSEQ multiplex PCR; TCRdb holds only in-frame clones, not every one. The sample shows 150,000 to 200,000 clones, around 76% of them seen only once. The V call is TRBV4-3, the J call TRBJ2-1; D possibly corresponds to TRBD2 (6 bases). This receptor was identified in a young woman in good health and CMV-seropositive. The sequencing input was PBMCs. The DNA of the CDR3 is TGCGCCAGCAGCCGCGGGACCGCGAGCTCCTACAATGAGCAGTTCTTC. Its translation is CASSRGTASSYNEQFF.